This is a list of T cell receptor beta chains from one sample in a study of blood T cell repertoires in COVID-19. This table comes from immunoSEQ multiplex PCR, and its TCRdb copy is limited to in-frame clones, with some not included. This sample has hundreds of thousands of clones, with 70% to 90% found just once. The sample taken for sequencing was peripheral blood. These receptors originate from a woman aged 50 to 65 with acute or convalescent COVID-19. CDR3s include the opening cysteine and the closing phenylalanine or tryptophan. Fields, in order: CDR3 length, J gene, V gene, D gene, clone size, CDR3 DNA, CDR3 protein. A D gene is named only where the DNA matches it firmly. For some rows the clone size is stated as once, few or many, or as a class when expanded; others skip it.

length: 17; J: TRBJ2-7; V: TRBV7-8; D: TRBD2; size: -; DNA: TGTGCCAGCAGCTTAATCGGCGGCGGGACCGGCGGGGGGGAGCAGTACTTC; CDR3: CASSLIGGGTGGGEQYF
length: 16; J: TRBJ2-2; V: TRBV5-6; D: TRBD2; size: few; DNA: TGTGCCAGCAGCTACGGACTAGCGGACGATTTAGGGGAGCTGTTTTTT; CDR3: CASSYGLADDLGELFF
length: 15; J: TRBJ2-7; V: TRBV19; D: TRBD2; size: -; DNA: TGTGCCAGTAGTATAATGGCGGGGGGCGACCACGAGCAGTACTTC; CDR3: CASSIMAGGDHEQYF
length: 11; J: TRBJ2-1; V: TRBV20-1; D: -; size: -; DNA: TGCAGTGCTAGAGGCGGAGCAGAGCAGTTCTTC; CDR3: CSARGGAEQFF
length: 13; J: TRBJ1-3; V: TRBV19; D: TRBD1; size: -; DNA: TGTGCCAGTAGCTGGACAGGGGAAAACACCATATATTTT; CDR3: CASSWTGENTIYF
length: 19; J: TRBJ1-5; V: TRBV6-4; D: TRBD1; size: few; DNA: TGTGCCAGCAGTGACTCCGGGACAGGGGGCCTTTATAGCAATCAGCCCCAGCATTTT; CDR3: CASSDSGTGGLYSNQPQHF
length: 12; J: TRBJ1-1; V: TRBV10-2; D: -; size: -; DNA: TGCGCCAGCAGCCAGTGGAACACTGAAGCTTTCTTT; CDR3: CASSQWNTEAFF
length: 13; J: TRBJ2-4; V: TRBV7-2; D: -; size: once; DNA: TGTGCCAGCAGCTTTAAGGGGCTGAACATTCAGTACTTC; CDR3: CASSFKGLNIQYF
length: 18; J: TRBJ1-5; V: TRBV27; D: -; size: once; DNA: TGTGCCAGCAGTTTAGCGGGAGGACAGCCATATAGCAATCAGCCCCAGCATTTT; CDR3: CASSLAGGQPYSNQPQHF
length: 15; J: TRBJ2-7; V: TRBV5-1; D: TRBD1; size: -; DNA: TGCGCCAGCAGCCCGTCGGGACAGGGAGCCTACGAGCAGTACTTC; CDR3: CASSPSGQGAYEQYF
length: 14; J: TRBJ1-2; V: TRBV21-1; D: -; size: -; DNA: TGTGCCAGCAGCTCAAGGACAGGGGGCTATGGCTACACCTTC; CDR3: CASSSRTGGYGYTF
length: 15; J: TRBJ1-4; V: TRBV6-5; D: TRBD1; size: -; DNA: TGTGCCAGCAGCCGTACAGGGGGCTCTGATGAAAAACTGTTTTTT; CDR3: CASSRTGGSDEKLFF
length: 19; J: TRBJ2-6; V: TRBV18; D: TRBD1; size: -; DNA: TGTGCCAGCTCACCCCGGGACAGGGCAGGATTTGGTGGGGCCAACGTCCTGACTTTC; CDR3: CASSPRDRAGFGGANVLTF
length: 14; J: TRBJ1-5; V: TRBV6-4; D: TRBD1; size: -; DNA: TGTGCCAGCAGACTCAGGGGGCACGATCAGCCCCAGCATTTT; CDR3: CASRLRGHDQPQHF
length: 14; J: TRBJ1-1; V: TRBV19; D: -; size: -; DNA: TGTGCCAGTAGTATGGTGACAGCGAACACTGAAGCTTTCTTT; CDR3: CASSMVTANTEAFF
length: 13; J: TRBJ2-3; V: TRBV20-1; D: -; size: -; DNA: TGCAGTGCTAGTATACAGGGTCGGGATACGCAGTATTTT; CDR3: CSASIQGRDTQYF
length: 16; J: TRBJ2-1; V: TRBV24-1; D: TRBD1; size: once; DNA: TGTGCCACCAGTGACGCGGACAGGGGCGCCTACAATGAGCAGTTCTTC; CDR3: CATSDADRGAYNEQFF
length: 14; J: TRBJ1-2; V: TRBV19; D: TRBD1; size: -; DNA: TGTGCCAGTAGGCCGGGACAGGGGGTAGGAGGCTACACCTTC; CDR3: CASRPGQGVGGYTF
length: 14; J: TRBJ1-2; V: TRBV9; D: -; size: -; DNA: TGTGCCAGCAGCGCTCTGGACAGAAGCTATGGCTACACCTTC; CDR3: CASSALDRSYGYTF
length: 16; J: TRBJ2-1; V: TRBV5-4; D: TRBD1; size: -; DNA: TGTGCCAGCAGCGGAGGAGTGGGGACAGTGTACAATGAGCAGTTCTTC; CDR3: CASSGGVGTVYNEQFF
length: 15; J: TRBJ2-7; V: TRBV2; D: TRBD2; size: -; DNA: TGTGCCAGCAGTGGAATTCCGGGGGGACGGAACGAGCAGTACTTC; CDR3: CASSGIPGGRNEQYF
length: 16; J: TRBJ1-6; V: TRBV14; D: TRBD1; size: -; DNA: TGTGCCAGCAGCCCCCAACGGACAGGGGAAGGATCACCCCTCCACTTT; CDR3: CASSPQRTGEGSPLHF
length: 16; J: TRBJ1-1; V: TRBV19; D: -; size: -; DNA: TGTGCCAGTTTGTCCAGGGCCGGAAAGGGGAACACTGAAGCTTTCTTT; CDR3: CASLSRAGKGNTEAFF
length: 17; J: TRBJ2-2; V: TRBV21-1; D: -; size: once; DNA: TGTGCCAGCGGAAGGACAGGGGGCTCTGGAGACACCGGGGAGCTGTTTTTT; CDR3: CASGRTGGSGDTGELFF
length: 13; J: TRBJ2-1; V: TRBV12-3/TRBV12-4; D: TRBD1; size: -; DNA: TGTGCCAGCAGTTTGGGACAGGGCAATGAGCAGTTCTTC; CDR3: CASSLGQGNEQFF
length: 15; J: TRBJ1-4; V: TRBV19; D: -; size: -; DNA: TGTGCCAGTAGTATAATTAGAACAGGGAATGAAAAACTGTTTTTT; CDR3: CASSIIRTGNEKLFF
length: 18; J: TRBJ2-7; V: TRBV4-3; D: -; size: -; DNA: TGCGCCAGCAGCCAAGATTATAGGGGGGAGGGGAGCTCCTACGAGCAGTACTTC; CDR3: CASSQDYRGEGSSYEQYF
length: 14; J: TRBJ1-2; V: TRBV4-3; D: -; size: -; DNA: TGCGCCAGCAGCCAAGGAGGGCGGGTAAATGGCTACACCTTC; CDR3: CASSQGGRVNGYTF
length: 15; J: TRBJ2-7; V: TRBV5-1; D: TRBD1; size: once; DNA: TGCGCCAGCAGCCCGGGACAGCAACCCTCCTACGAGCAGTACTTC; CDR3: CASSPGQQPSYEQYF
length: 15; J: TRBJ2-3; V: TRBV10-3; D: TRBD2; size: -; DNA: TGTGCCATCAGTCGACTAGCGGCGGGAACAGATACGCAGTATTTT; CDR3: CAISRLAAGTDTQYF
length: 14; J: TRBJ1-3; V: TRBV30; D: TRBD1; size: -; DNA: TGTGCCTGGCGGGGACAGATCTTCGGAAACACCATATATTTT; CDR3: CAWRGQIFGNTIYF
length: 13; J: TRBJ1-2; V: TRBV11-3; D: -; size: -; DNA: TGTGCCAGCAGTCCACAGGCTAACTATGGCTACACCTTC; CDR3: CASSPQANYGYTF
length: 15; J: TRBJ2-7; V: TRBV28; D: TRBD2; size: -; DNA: TGTGCCAGCAGCATACGACTAGCGGGATCCTACGAGCAGTACTTC; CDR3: CASSIRLAGSYEQYF
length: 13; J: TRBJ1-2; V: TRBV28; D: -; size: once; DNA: TGTGCCAGCAGTTTAGGCAGTTTATATGGCTACACCTTC; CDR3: CASSLGSLYGYTF
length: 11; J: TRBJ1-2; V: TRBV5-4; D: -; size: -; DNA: TGTGCCAGCAGCTTTAGTGGTGGCTACACCTTC; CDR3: CASSFSGGYTF
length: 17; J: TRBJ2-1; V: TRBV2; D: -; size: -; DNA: TGTGCCAGCAGTGAAAACCCCGGGGATCCCCTTTACAATGAGCAGTTCTTC; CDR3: CASSENPGDPLYNEQFF
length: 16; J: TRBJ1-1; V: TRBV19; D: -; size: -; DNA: TGTGCCAGTAGTACCCGATCACCCAGGGCCCAGACTGAAGCTTTCTTT; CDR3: CASSTRSPRAQTEAFF
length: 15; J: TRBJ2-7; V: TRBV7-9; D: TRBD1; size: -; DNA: TGTGCCAGCAGCTCGGTGGAACAGGGGACCTACGAGCAGTACTTC; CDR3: CASSSVEQGTYEQYF
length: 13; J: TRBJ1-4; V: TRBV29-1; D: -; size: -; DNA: TGCAGCGCCTCCCAGCAGGCTGGGGAAAAACTGTTTTTT; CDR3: CSASQQAGEKLFF
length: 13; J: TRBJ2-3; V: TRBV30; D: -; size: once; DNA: TGTGCCTGGAGTGTTATGGGGGGAGATACGCAGTATTTT; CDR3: CAWSVMGGDTQYF
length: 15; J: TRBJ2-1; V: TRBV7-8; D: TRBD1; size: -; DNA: TGTGCCAGCAGTAATGACAGGGCTCCCTACAATGAGCAGTTCTTC; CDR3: CASSNDRAPYNEQFF
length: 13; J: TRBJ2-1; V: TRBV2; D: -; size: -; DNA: TGTGCCAGCAGAGGACAGACCTCTAATGAGCAGTTCTTC; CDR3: CASRGQTSNEQFF
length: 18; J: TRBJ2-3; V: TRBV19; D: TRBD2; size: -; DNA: TGTGCCAGTAGTGCGACTAGCGGGGGGTGGGGGGGCGCAGATACGCAGTATTTT; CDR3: CASSATSGGWGGADTQYF
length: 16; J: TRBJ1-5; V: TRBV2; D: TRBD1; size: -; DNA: TGTGCCAGCACCTCTGAGGCAGGGGGTGGCAATCAGCCCCAGCATTTT; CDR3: CASTSEAGGGNQPQHF